The 27 T cell receptor beta chains in this list originate from one sample, sequenced in a study of OX40 agonist ivuxolimab in advanced cancers. This table comes from immunoSEQ multiplex PCR, and its TCRdb copy is limited to in-frame clones, with some not included. The sample carries 65,000 to 80,000 clones, roughly 90% recorded once. The specimen comprised CD4+ or CD8+ T cells sorted from blood, sampled in a trial of the OX40 agonist ivuxolimab. The source of these receptors is an adult with an advanced solid tumor such as melanoma, head and neck, liver or kidney cancer.

The chain is built from TRBV7-7 and TRBJ2-1, with D possibly being TRBD2 (6 bases). V dropped 5 bases and J dropped 1 base, with 9 bases sitting between them. CDR1 and CDR2 (germline): SSHAT, FNYEAQ (reference sequence). CDR3 length: 14 amino acids. The CDR3, as DNA: TGTGCCAGCAGCCTCGCGGGGTCCTACAATGAGCAGTTCTTC. This translates into CASSLAGSYNEQFF.

The chain is built from TRBV5-6 and TRBJ1-5; D is ambiguous. CDR1 and CDR2 (germline): SGHDT, YYEEEE. Deletions cut 6 bases from V and 6 bases from J, with 4 bases between. This CDR3 has 10 residues. CDR3 bases: TGTGCCAGCACTGGTCAGCCCCAGCATTTT. This codes for CASTGQPQHF.

The rearrangement joins TRBV5-1 to TRBJ1-1; TRBD1 agrees at 8 bases. V gave up 3 bases and J gave up 3 bases; unmatched junction bases: 4. Germline values: CDR1 SGHRS, CDR2 YFSETQ. The CDR3 runs to 14 residues. CDR3 in amino acids: CASSWTQGDTEAFF. The CDR3 nucleotides read TGCGCCAGCAGCTGGACACAGGGGGACACTGAAGCTTTCTTT.

The V gene is TRBV7-9, the J gene TRBJ2-5, with D unresolved. The CDR3 spans 13 residues. The germline CDR1 and CDR2 sequences are SEHNR and FQNEAQ (reference sequence). Trimming cost V 5 bases and J 2 bases, with 9 bases left between them. CDR3 nucleotides: TGTGCCAGCAGCCACGGATCGCAAGAGACCCAGTACTTC. As protein: CASSHGSQETQYF.

The rearrangement links TRBV20-1 to TRBJ2-4; D remains ambiguous. Per germline, CDR1 DFQATT and CDR2 SNEGSKA (reference sequence). The V end was cut by 6 bases, the J end by 8 bases, with 8 bases between. The CDR3 runs to 10 residues. The CDR3 bases are TGCAGTGCCAATCGTGACATTCAGTACTTC. Its translation: CSANRDIQYF.

This chain uses TRBV5-4 with TRBJ2-7; TRBD2 is a possible D gene (6 bases). Germline V lookup: CDR1 SGHNT, CDR2 YYREEE (reference sequence). The CDR3 runs 15 residues. V was clipped by 1 base and J by 3 bases, with 14 bases between them. CDR3 nucleotides: TGTGCCAGCAGCTTGAGTAGCGGAGCTGACTACGAGCAGTACTTC. As protein: CASSLSSGADYEQYF.

The chain joins TRBV28 to TRBJ2-5, with 14 nucleotides matching TRBD2. This CDR3 is built from 21 residues. Germline CDR1 and CDR2: MDHEN and SYDVKM. The trim removed 7 bases at V and 1 base at J, leaving 20 bases unmatched. CDR3 residues: CASTATGTSGRVGEGQETQYF. The CDR3, as DNA: TGTGCCAGCACCGCAACCGGGACTAGCGGGAGAGTTGGGGAGGGCCAAGAGACCCAGTACTTC.

This chain uses TRBV19 with TRBJ1-5; 9 nucleotides agree with TRBD1. V shed 7 bases, J shed 11 bases, and the junction held 15 bases outside the gene matches. CDR1 and CDR2 from the germline V gene are LNHDA and SQIVND (reference sequence). The CDR3 has 15 residues. The CDR3 bases are TGTGCCAGTACCTTCCCGGGACAGGGCCGTTTAACCCAGCATTTT. It encodes CASTFPGQGRLTQHF.

V is TRBV18 and J is TRBJ2-3, with D perhaps given as TRBD1 or TRBD2 (5 bases each). The CDR3 has 12 amino acids. Trimming removed 8 bases at V and 4 bases at J, with 10 bases between. CDR1 KGHSH and CDR2 LQKENI come from the germline V gene. CDR3 sequence: CASQGPSDTQYF. DNA of the CDR3: TGTGCCAGCCAGGGACCTTCAGATACGCAGTATTTT.

This clone was picked up one time. The chain carries TRBV18 and TRBJ2-5; unclear D gene. The CDR3 runs 12 residues. CDR1 KGHSH and CDR2 LQKENI come from the germline V gene. V lost 3 bases to trimming and J lost 5 bases, with 7 bases between them. For the CDR3, the DNA is TGTGCCAGCTCACCCCCGAGGGAGACCCAGTACTTC. This codes for CASSPPRETQYF.

The V gene is TRBV10-3, the J gene TRBJ2-2, with 11 bases aligning to TRBD2. Germline V CDR1 and CDR2: ENHRY, SYGVKD. The CDR3 is made up of 14 amino acids. V lost 8 bases and J lost 5; bases outside the gene matches: 4. The CDR3 region is CAIGVAGGTGELFF. DNA of the CDR3: TGTGCCATCGGTGTAGCGGGGGGGACCGGGGAGCTGTTTTTT.

This clone was detected only once. The genes are TRBV5-5 and TRBJ1-1; no clear D gene. Germline assignment: CDR1 SGHKS and CDR2 YYEKEE (reference sequence). The V end was cut by 4 bases, the J end by 8 bases, with 9 bases between. The CDR3 extends over 11 amino acids. The CDR3 sequence: CASSREGEAFF. The DNA for the CDR3 is TGTGCCAGCAGCCGAGAGGGAGAAGCTTTCTTT.

The V and J genes are TRBV9 and TRBJ2-1; D remains ambiguous. The CDR3 has 15 amino acids. Trimming removed 2 bases at V and 0 bases at J, with 9 bases between. The V gene's germline CDR1 is SGDLS and CDR2 YYNGEE. CDR3 residues: CASSVVSRSYNEQFF. The CDR3 coding sequence is TGTGCCAGCAGCGTTGTAAGCCGCTCCTACAATGAGCAGTTCTTC.

The chain is built from TRBV19 and TRBJ2-2; 8 nucleotides agree with TRBD2. V dropped 5 bases and J dropped 0; count of bases not matched to a gene: 5. Germline assignment: CDR1 LNHDA and CDR2 SQIVND (reference sequence). The CDR3 has 16 residues. The CDR3 coding sequence is TGTGCCAGTAGTGAGGCGCGGGGGGCGAACACCGGGGAGCTGTTTTTT. It yields the protein CASSEARGANTGELFF.

The chain employs TRBV4-1 and TRBJ1-2; 10 nucleotides match TRBD1. Germline loops: CDR1 MGHRA, CDR2 YSYEKL. The CDR3 is made up of 15 amino acids. V shed 4 bases, J shed 5 bases, and the junction held 7 bases outside the gene matches. CDR3 residues: CASSRDRGVRYGYTF. CDR3 nucleotides: TGCGCCAGCAGCCGGGACAGGGGTGTACGGTATGGCTACACCTTC.

The chain links TRBV5-1 to TRBJ2-1; 12 nucleotides agree with TRBD1. V was pared by 4 bases and J by 6 bases, with 5 bases of the junction left unmatched. From germline, CDR1 is SGHRS and CDR2 YFSETQ. The CDR3 is 15 amino acids. The CDR3 DNA reads as TGCGCCAGCAGCCCCGGGACAGGGGGCTTCAATGAGCAGTTCTTC. It codes for CASSPGTGGFNEQFF.

The sample holds one count of this clone. Here the CDR3 DNA reads TGCGCCAGCAGCTGGGACTGGAACTACGAGCAGTACTTC. It codes for CASSWDWNYEQYF. The rearrangement uses TRBV5-1 and TRBJ2-7; D is perhaps TRBD2 (6 bases). CDR1 and CDR2 (germline): SGHRS, YFSETQ. This CDR3 is 13 amino acids long. With 3 bases removed from V and 3 bases from J, the gap between germline ends came to 10 bases.

This rearrangement joins TRBV28 to TRBJ1-2, with unresolved D. V was clipped by 6 bases and J by 4 bases, with 9 bases between them. Germline CDR1 and CDR2: MDHEN and SYDVKM. The CDR3 extends over 12 amino acids. CDR3 loop: CASRVGSYGYTF. CDR3 bases: TGTGCCAGCAGGGTAGGCAGCTATGGCTACACCTTC.

The gene calls are TRBV5-6 and TRBJ2-2, with a tentative D call TRBD1 (6 bases). Deletions cut 4 bases from V and 1 base from J, with 8 bases between. CDR1 and CDR2 from the germline V gene are SGHDT and YYEEEE. CDR3 length equals 14 residues. This chain's CDR3 is CASSVGQNTGELFF. CDR3 DNA: TGTGCCAGCAGCGTGGGACAGAACACCGGGGAGCTGTTTTTT.

The J gene is TRBJ2-1, the V gene TRBV10-3; 15 bases are a match to TRBD2. Unmatched junction bases numbered 1, after V lost 0 bases and J lost 10 bases. Looked up from germline, CDR1 is ENHRY and CDR2 is SYGVKD. The CDR3 spans 15 residues. CDR3 loop: CAISESGLAGGEQFF. CDR3 bases: TGTGCCATCAGTGAGTCGGGACTAGCGGGGGGAGAGCAGTTCTTC.

The chain has TRBV5-4 and TRBJ2-1, with 8 bases matching TRBD2. V lost 1 base and J lost 8; bases outside the gene matches: 11. This CDR3 comprises 16 residues. Per the germline V gene, CDR1 is SGHNT and CDR2 is YYREEE (reference sequence). The CDR3 bases are TGTGCCAGCAGCTTGCGCCTGAGCGGGAGTTCGGATGAGCAGTTCTTC. The encoded protein is CASSLRLSGSSDEQFF.

The V call is TRBV15, the J call TRBJ2-2; D may be TRBD1 or TRBD2 (6 bases each). This CDR3 comprises 16 residues. Germline CDR1 LNHNV, CDR2 YYDKDF (reference sequence). V lost 1 base and J 7 bases, leaving 16 bases between the germline ends. Written as DNA, the CDR3 is TGTGCCACCAGCAGAGTTCCCGGGGGCACGGTCGGGGAGCTGTTTTTT. This gives the protein CATSRVPGGTVGELFF. Variable domain in full (rest from reference TRBV15 and TRBJ2-2): DAMVIQNPRYQVTQFGKPVTLSCSQTLNHNVMYWYQQKSSQAPKLLFHYYDKDFNNEADTPDNFQSRRPNTSFCFLDIRSPGLGDTAMYLCATSRVPGGTVGELFFGEGSRLTVL.

The genes are TRBV7-9 and TRBJ1-5; 7 bases fit TRBD1. CDR1 and CDR2 (germline): SEHNR, FQNEAQ (reference sequence). Unmatched junction bases numbered 8, after V lost 5 bases and J lost 4 bases. The CDR3 length is 15 residues. CDR3 in amino acids: CASSPRGDRNQPQHF. For the CDR3, the DNA is TGTGCCAGCAGCCCCCGGGGGGACAGAAATCAGCCCCAGCATTTT.

V usage is TRBV28 and J usage is TRBJ2-5; D may be TRBD2 (5 bases). Trimming removed 2 bases from V and 10 bases from J, with 11 bases in between. Per the germline V gene, CDR1 is MDHEN and CDR2 is SYDVKM. The CDR3 is 12 amino acids. Written as DNA, the CDR3 is TGTGCCAGCAGTTTACGGCCCCGGGACCAGTACTTC. Translation gives CASSLRPRDQYF.

The rearrangement links TRBV2 to TRBJ2-2; unclear D gene. Germline CDR1 and CDR2: SNHLY and FYNNEI. Trimming took 6 bases from V and 1 from J, leaving 6 bases between them. CDR3 length: 13 residues. In DNA form, the CDR3 reads TGTGCCAGCAGACGGCTGAACACCGGGGAGCTGTTTTTT. It encodes CASRRLNTGELFF. Full variable domain (missing parts from reference TRBV2 and TRBJ2-2): EPEVTQTPSHQVTQMGQEVILRCVPISNHLYFYWYRQILGQKVEFLVSFYNNEISEKSEIFDDQFSVERPDGSNFTLKIRSTKLEDSAMYFCASRRLNTGELFFGEGSRLTVL.

V and J are TRBV25-1 and TRBJ2-7, with a tentative D call TRBD2 (5 bases). This CDR3 is 14 amino acids long. V was pared by 8 bases and J by 0 bases, with 14 bases between. CDR1 is MGHDK, CDR2 SYGVNS, per germline. CDR3 DNA sequence: TGTGCCAGCCAGGAGGACGGGATCTCCTACGAGCAGTACTTC. It specifies CASQEDGISYEQYF.

The J gene is TRBJ1-2, the V gene TRBV5-4; TRBD1 matches at 7 bases. The J segment lost 8 bases and the V segment lost 0 bases, leaving 16 bases of the junction unmatched. CDR1 SGHNT and CDR2 YYREEE come from the germline V gene (reference sequence). This CDR3 is built from 17 residues. CDR3 nucleotides: TGTGCCAGCAGCTTGGAGGGACAGAGGGGTTCTAACGGGGGCTACACCTTC. Amino acid sequence: CASSLEGQRGSNGGYTF.